This T cell receptor (beta chain) is drawn from a study of blood T cell repertoires in COVID-19. Study-level information: Researchers got acute and convalescent COVID-19 samples from the United States, Italy and Spain.

Per the germline V gene, CDR1 is LGHDT and CDR2 is YNNKEL (reference sequence). V lost 3 bases and J lost 12; bases outside the gene matches: 6. The CDR3 totals 12 residues. In the study's own analysis: The assay estimated nucleated cells by amplifying reference gene primers. Assay: immunoSEQ multiplex PCR; the TCRdb copy retains only in-frame clones and omits some. V, J and clone size are those of that table, while D and trimming were read from the DNA. This repertoire shows more than 150,000 clones, roughly 84% found once; its top ten account for approximately 13%. Participants came from 24 US areas, aged about 18 to 90 years. Categorization into cohorts depended on clinical history that participants reported.

The sequenced sample was PBMCs or T cells enriched from blood (not recorded which). The rearrangement links TRBV3-1 (or the pseudogene TRBV3-2) to TRBJ1-1, with 8 bases aligning to TRBD1. The TCR comes from a woman aged 55-69 years who had recovered from COVID-19. The CDR3 spells CASSHRTGRSFF. DNA for the CDR3: TGTGCCAGCAGCCATCGGACAGGGAGGTCTTTCTTT.